This record looks at one T cell receptor beta chain sequence and its context. It lacks a known antigen. No clone much larger than this one lies a single base away; base qualities are absent. The entry originates in a study of blood T cell repertoires in COVID-19 (dated by TCRdb to 2020 to 2022). For the wider study: Collaborator samples came from the United States, Italy and Spain and covered acute and convalescent phases of COVID-19. The prospective study material was composed of cDNA or gDNA derived from T cells, B-cell-depleted T cells, or PBMCs. Subjects who had been exposed to COVID-19, were actively infected with it, or had recovered from it provided the deeply sampled blood TCRbeta repertoires that made up the dataset. The repertoires were made available in a free public database intended to serve as a resource for research on the immune response to SARS-CoV-2. The samples were drawn from the first 160 participants of the ongoing ImmuneRACE study and from roughly 1,300 subjects provided by 6 global collaborators. Sample metadata almost always included a de-identified subject ID, COVID-19 status, age in years and sex. Where available, HLA class I and class II types were obtained from metadata supplied by the sample provider rather than from assay-based typing.

Study-wide conclusions, independent of this receptor: The amount of clinical and demographic metadata varied by source and participant and was provided uncurated.

Each collaborating institution followed its own protocols to collect whole blood in K2EDTA tubes. For TCRbeta analysis, collaborators shipped samples as frozen whole blood, isolated PBMCs, or DNA extracted from either of those sample types. The immunoSEQ Assay, a bias-controlled multiplex PCR, was used to amplify TCRbeta CDR3 regions from genomic DNA. Under the source paper's analysis protocol: Nucleated cell counts per sample were estimated from amplification of reference gene primers within the assay. To quantify the absolute abundance of each unique TCRbeta CDR3 rearrangement, sequence reads were collapsed and filtered. For each sample, productive Simpson clonality was calculated as the square root of Simpson's diversity index across productive rearrangements. Not all clones reach the TCRdb copy of this immuneACCESS table, which keeps in-frame sequences only. Checked studies attribute under half of the gap to unresolved V genes and leave the rest unexplained. That table furnishes V, J and clone size, whereas the DNA furnished D and trimming. Counted in this sample were about 24,000 clones; about 89% of them appeared once. The leading ten clones occupy 4% to 6% of the sample.

From the germline V gene, CDR1 is SGHRS and CDR2 is YFSETQ. Including cysteine and phenylalanine, the CDR3 has 15 amino acids. Just the 45-base CDR3 DNA is kept, in frame starting at base 1. Germline trimming amounts to 4 bases on V and 6 bases on J, with 8 as the count of junction bases outside the gene matches. The sample comprised peripheral blood. The rearrangement combines TRBV5-1 with TRBJ2-2, with 8 junctional bases fitting TRBD1. This TCR was recovered from a man aged 50 or older with active COVID-19. The CDR3 sequence is CASSLGTGGAGELFF. The sequenced DNA is TGCGCCAGCAGCCTAGGGACAGGTGGGGCCGGGGAGCTGTTTTTT.